These 5 T cell receptor beta chains originate from one sample sequenced in a study of blood T cell repertoires in COVID-19. The repertoire was sequenced with immunoSEQ multiplex PCR; TCRdb's copy has only in-frame clones and lacks some. The table shows around 280,000 clones, with roughly 86% occurring only once. The material sequenced was peripheral blood. Receptor source: a woman aged 25 to 39 with COVID-19, enrolled during active disease.

There are a few counts of this clone. V and J are TRBV2 and TRBJ2-7; TRBD1 might be the D (5 bases). The germline gives CDR1 SNHLY, CDR2 FYNNEI. V was shortened by 5 bases and J by 3 bases, with 8 bases between the two germline ends. This CDR3 is built from 12 residues. The CDR3 region has the DNA TGTGCCAGCAGTACGGACAACTACGAGCAGTACTTC. It is translated as CASSTDNYEQYF.

The CDR3 here is CASSIEGGADQPQHF. CDR3 bases: TGTGCCAGTAGTATCGAGGGGGGGGCGGATCAGCCCCAGCATTTT. This chain joins TRBV19 and TRBJ1-5; TRBD1 might be the D (6 bases). Trimming pared 3 bases from V and 5 bases from J, leaving 14 bases between. Germline V lookup: CDR1 LNHDA, CDR2 SQIVND (reference sequence). This CDR3 spans 15 amino acids.

This rearrangement joins TRBV19 to TRBJ2-3, with TRBD2 as a possible D gene (6 bases). CDR1 and CDR2 from the germline V gene are LNHDA and SQIVND (reference sequence). The CDR3 totals 16 residues. V was cut by 6 bases and J by 1 base, with 17 bases left in between. The chain's CDR3 is CASRERAGVGTDTQYF. DNA for the CDR3: TGTGCCAGTAGAGAGCGGGCCGGCGTTGGCACAGATACGCAGTATTTT.

CDR3: CATRTPDLDTEAFF. CDR3 nucleotide sequence: TGTGCCACACGAACCCCAGATCTAGACACTGAAGCTTTCTTT. The V call is TRBV2, the J call TRBJ1-1; no clear D gene. Trimming removed 10 bases from V and 3 bases from J, with 18 bases in between. CDR1 is SNHLY and CDR2 is FYNNEI in the germline V gene. This CDR3 is built from 14 residues.

The V call is TRBV30, the J call TRBJ2-6, with a possible D match to TRBD1 (8 bases). This CDR3 comprises 17 residues. The V gene lost 2 bases and the J gene lost 0 bases, with 14 bases spanning the gap. Germline-derived CDR1 and CDR2 are GTSNPN and SVGIG (reference sequence). The CDR3 protein is CAWSKTGGGSGANVLTF. CDR3 nucleotides: TGTGCCTGGAGTAAAACAGGGGGGGGCTCTGGGGCCAACGTCCTGACTTTC. The full variable domain, with the rest looked up from reference TRBV30 and TRBJ2-6, is SQTIHQWPATLVQPVGSPLSLECTVEGTSNPNLYWYRQAAGRGLQLLFYSVGIGQISSEVPQNLSASRPQDRQFILSSKKLLLSDSGFYLCAWSKTGGGSGANVLTFGAGSRLTVL.